This TCR beta chain stems from a study of T cell responses to AZD1222 COVID-19 vaccine. V lost 5 bases, J lost 0 bases, and 17 bases lay in between. Germline CDR1 SGHTA, CDR2 FQGTGA. The CDR3 sequence is 16 residues long. Assay used: immunoSEQ multiplex PCR; TCRdb lists only in-frame clones, some missing. The sample shows 120,000 to 150,000 clones, 90% of them seen only once. The clonotype comes from an adult in good health. V gene TRBV7-3 combines with J gene TRBJ2-7; perhaps D is TRBD1 or TRBD2 (6 bases each). The input for sequencing was peripheral blood, taken on day 0 of AZD1222 vaccination. DNA for the CDR3: TGTGCCAGCAGCCCCGAGGGGGGCAGGTCCTCCTACGAGCAGTACTTC. Amino acids: CASSPEGGRSSYEQYF.